Each of the 10 T cell receptor beta chains below was sequenced from the same sample in a study of cytomegalovirus exposure and HLA in healthy donors. PCR employed 60 Vbeta and 13 Jbeta primers. Profiled with immunoSEQ multiplex PCR; TCRdb holds only in-frame clones, not every one. Among some 180,000 clones listed, about 85% were seen once. Sequencing was carried out using PBMCs. The receptors originated from a boy under 10 years old in good health and CMV-seronegative.

This clone appeared a single time. The chain links TRBV2 to TRBJ2-5, with TRBD2 identical over 15 bases. The CDR3 extends over 16 amino acids. The germline gives CDR1 SNHLY, CDR2 FYNNEI. The V gene end was trimmed by 6 bases and the J gene end by 6 bases; junction bases not matched to a gene: 8. The CDR3 is CASSLRTSGGGKTQYF. CDR3 nucleotides: TGTGCCAGCAGCCTCAGGACTAGCGGGGGGGGGAAGACCCAGTACTTC.

J is TRBJ2-7 and V is TRBV5-1, with D perhaps TRBD2 (6 bases). The CDR3 loop spans 15 amino acids. Per germline, CDR1 SGHRS and CDR2 YFSETQ. V was pared by 4 bases and J by 3 bases, with 17 bases between. The CDR3 DNA reads as TGCGCCAGCAGCACCGGGCGGGGCAGCTTCTACGAGCAGTACTTC. Translation: CASSTGRGSFYEQYF.

The genes are TRBV6-1 and TRBJ1-6; possibly TRBD1 for D (5 bases). V was clipped by 7 bases and J by 6 bases, with 10 bases between them. CDR1 MNHNS and CDR2 SASEGT come from the germline V gene. The CDR3 loop spans 13 amino acids. The CDR3 spells CASNRQINSPLHF. Written as DNA, the CDR3 is TGTGCCAGCAACCGACAGATTAATTCACCCCTCCACTTT.

The V and J genes are TRBV28 and TRBJ1-1, with D possibly being TRBD1 (5 bases). CDR3 length: 12 amino acids. CDR1 is MDHEN, CDR2 SYDVKM, per germline. The V gene lost 8 bases and the J gene lost 5 bases, with 12 bases spanning the gap. CDR3 bases: TGTGCCAGCTCAAGGAGGGGTACTGAAGCTTTCTTT. This translates into CASSRRGTEAFF. Full variable domain (missing parts from reference TRBV28 and TRBJ1-1): DVKVTQSSRYLVKRTGEKVFLECVQDMDHENMFWYRQDPGLGLRLIYFSYDVKMKEKGDIPEGYSVSREKKERFSLILESASTNQTSMYLCASSRRGTEAFFGQGTRLTVV.

V is TRBV7-9 and J is TRBJ1-3; 7 bases fit TRBD1. Germline loops: CDR1 SEHNR, CDR2 FQNEAQ (reference sequence). The junction had 4 bases not matched to a gene; V was cut back by 2 bases and J by 3 bases. The CDR3 is 15 residues long. The CDR3 DNA sequence: TGTGCCAGCAGCTTACGACAGGGAAGTGGAAACACCATATATTTT. This gives the protein CASSLRQGSGNTIYF.

The gene calls are TRBV30 and TRBJ2-7, with TRBD1 as a possible D gene (7 bases). This CDR3 region has 11 residues. The ends were cut back, 2 bases at V and 12 bases at J, with 14 bases in the middle. The germline V gene has CDR1 GTSNPN and CDR2 SVGIG (reference sequence). The CDR3 coding sequence is TGTGCCTGGAGTCCACGACAGGGACTGTACTTC. Encoded protein: CAWSPRQGLYF.

The gene calls are TRBV28 and TRBJ2-5, with TRBD2 matching 13 bases. Germline assignment: CDR1 MDHEN and CDR2 SYDVKM. With V trimmed by 6 bases and J by 11 bases, 15 bases remained unmatched. The CDR3 covers 16 residues. The CDR3 is CASRLRTSGRFTEQYF. DNA for the CDR3: TGTGCCAGCAGATTAAGGACTAGCGGGAGATTCACGGAGCAGTACTTC.

The CDR3 protein is CASSLVTHGYTF. In nucleotides, the CDR3 is TGTGCCAGCAGCTTAGTCACTCATGGCTACACCTTC. The chain joins TRBV7-9 to TRBJ1-2; D is unclear. Germline CDR1 and CDR2: SEHNR and FQNEAQ (reference sequence). V was shortened by 1 base and J by 6 bases, with 6 bases between the two germline ends. This CDR3 contains 12 residues.

The rearrangement uses TRBV5-1 and TRBJ2-7; 8 nucleotides line up with TRBD1. Germline-derived CDR1 and CDR2 are SGHRS and YFSETQ. V shed 0 bases and J 4 bases; nucleotides not matched to a gene: 6. The CDR3 length is 15 residues. The CDR3 DNA sequence: TGCGCCAGCAGCTTGGTCGTGGGACAGGAATACGAGCAGTACTTC. Its translation: CASSLVVGQEYEQYF. The full variable domain, with the rest looked up from reference TRBV5-1 and TRBJ2-7, is KAGVTQTPRYLIKTRGQQVTLSCSPISGHRSVSWYQQTPGQGLQFLFEYFSETQRNKGNFPGRFSGRQFSNSRSEMNVSTLELGDSALYLCASSLVVGQEYEQYFGPGTRLTVT.

The J gene is TRBJ2-3, the V gene TRBV5-6; 8 positions match TRBD1. This CDR3 comprises 17 residues. Germline-derived CDR1 and CDR2 are SGHDT and YYEEEE. J was trimmed by 4 bases and V by 0 bases; bases with no gene match: 10. The CDR3, as DNA: TGTGCCAGCAGCTTGGAGTTTGCGGGACAGGTGTCAGATACGCAGTATTTT. Protein product: CASSLEFAGQVSDTQYF.